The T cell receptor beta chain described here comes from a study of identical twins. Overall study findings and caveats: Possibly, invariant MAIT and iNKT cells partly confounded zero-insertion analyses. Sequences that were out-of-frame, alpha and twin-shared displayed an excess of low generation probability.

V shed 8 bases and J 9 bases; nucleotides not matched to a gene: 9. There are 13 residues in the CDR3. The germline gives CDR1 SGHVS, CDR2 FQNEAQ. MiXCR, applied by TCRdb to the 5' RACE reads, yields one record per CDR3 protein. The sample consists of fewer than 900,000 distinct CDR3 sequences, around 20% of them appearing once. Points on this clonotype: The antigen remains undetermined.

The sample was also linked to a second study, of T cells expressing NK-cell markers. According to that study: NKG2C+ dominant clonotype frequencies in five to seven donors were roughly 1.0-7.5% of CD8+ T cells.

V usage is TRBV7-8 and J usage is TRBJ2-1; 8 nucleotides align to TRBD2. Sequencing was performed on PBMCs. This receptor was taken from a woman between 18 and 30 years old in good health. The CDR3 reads CASCGGTTGEQFF. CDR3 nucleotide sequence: TGTGCCAGCTGCGGGGGGACTACTGGTGAGCAGTTCTTC.